Listed here are 18 T cell receptor beta chains from one sample, sequenced in a study of CD8 T cells in ankylosing spondylitis. TCRdb re-derived calls from the 5' RACE reads in MiXCR, one entry per CDR3 protein. The sample records about 150,000 distinct CDR3 sequences, around a third being singletons. Specimen: synovial fluid, either unsorted or a sorted T cell fraction (not recorded which). The receptor set was obtained from a male donor with ankylosing spondylitis.

V gene TRBV18 combines with J gene TRBJ1-4, with D uncertain. This CDR3 spans 13 amino acids. The germline V gene encodes CDR1 KGHSH and CDR2 LQKENI. V was clipped by 4 bases and J by 8 bases, with 11 bases between them. DNA for the CDR3: TGTGCCAGCTCACTCTACCAACCCGAAAAACTGTTTTTT. This encodes CASSLYQPEKLFF.

The rearrangement links TRBV5-5 to TRBJ2-3; tentative D call: TRBD2 (5 bases). V lost 1 base to trimming and J lost 6 bases, with 21 bases between them. The V gene's germline CDR1 is SGHKS and CDR2 YYEKEE (reference sequence). The CDR3 contains 17 residues. CDR3 nucleotide sequence: TGTGCCAGCAGCTTGTATGAGACTGGGCTCAGAGGGGATACGCAGTATTTT. Translation gives CASSLYETGLRGDTQYF.

The genes are TRBV7-9 and TRBJ2-6, with no clear D. Trimming cost V 5 bases and J 0 bases, with 11 bases left between them. Germline V lookup: CDR1 SEHNR, CDR2 FQNEAQ (reference sequence). This CDR3 has 16 amino acids. The CDR3 DNA reads TGTGCCAGCAGCCCGGTCCCAGTCTCTGGGGCCAACGTCCTGACTTTC. As protein: CASSPVPVSGANVLTF. Using reference TRBV7-9 and TRBJ2-6 for the parts outside the CDR3, the full variable domain is DTGVSQNPRHKITKRGQNVTFRCDPISEHNRLYWYRQTLGQGPEFLTYFQNEAQLEKSRLLSDRFSAERPKGSFSTLEIQRTEQGDSAMYLCASSPVPVSGANVLTFGAGSRLTVL.

This clonotype appeared a few times. The rearrangement links TRBV20-1 to TRBJ2-1, with TRBD2 matching over 11 bases. The CDR3 covers 15 residues. Per the germline V gene, CDR1 is DFQATT and CDR2 is SNEGSKA (reference sequence). The V gene end was trimmed by 5 bases and the J gene end by 4 bases; junction bases not matched to a gene: 7. The CDR3 spells CSAGPGLAGYNEQFF. CDR3 bases: TGCAGTGCTGGGCCCGGACTAGCGGGTTACAATGAGCAGTTCTTC.

This clonotype came up a few times. The V gene is TRBV15, the J gene TRBJ2-3, with D uncertain. The CDR3 length is 13 residues. Germline lookup yields CDR1 LNHNV and CDR2 YYDKDF (reference sequence). V was cut by 5 bases and J by 2 bases, with 8 bases left in between. Written as DNA, the CDR3 is TGTGCCACCAGCGGAAGTTACACAGATACGCAGTATTTT. Amino acids: CATSGSYTDTQYF.

V and J are TRBV20-1 and TRBJ1-1, with D possibly TRBD1 on 6 matching bases. CDR1 is DFQATT and CDR2 is SNEGSKA in the germline V gene (reference sequence). The CDR3 has 12 amino acids. V dropped 8 bases and J dropped 0 bases, with 10 bases sitting between them. The CDR3 DNA reads as TGCAGTCGGACAGCGATGAACACTGAAGCTTTCTTT. Its protein is CSRTAMNTEAFF.

The chain carries TRBV20-1 and TRBJ2-7; 8 bases are a match to TRBD1. The germline V gene encodes CDR1 DFQATT and CDR2 SNEGSKA (reference sequence). The CDR3 length is 12 residues. CDR3 in amino acids: CSVTGGTYEQYF. For the CDR3, the DNA is TGCAGCGTCACAGGGGGGACCTACGAGCAGTACTTC.

This clonotype was observed a handful of times. CDR3 bases: TGCAGTGCTAGGGGACAGACAGGGACCCCCAGGGCCGAGCAGTACTTC. This translates into CSARGQTGTPRAEQYF. This chain links TRBV20-1 with TRBJ2-7, with 7 bases identical to TRBD1. The J segment lost 6 bases and the V segment lost 3 bases, leaving 17 bases of the junction unmatched. The CDR3 runs 16 residues. Per germline, CDR1 DFQATT and CDR2 SNEGSKA (reference sequence).

The chain links TRBV20-1 to TRBJ2-7; tentatively, D is TRBD2 (7 bases). CDR1 is DFQATT, CDR2 SNEGSKA, per germline (reference sequence). The CDR3 is 15 amino acids. V was trimmed by 6 bases and J by 2 bases, leaving 20 bases between them. Here the CDR3 reads CSARPGEGGAYEQYF. In nucleotides, the CDR3 is TGCAGTGCCCGCCCTGGGGAGGGGGGGGCCTACGAGCAGTACTTC.

J is TRBJ1-4 and V is TRBV27; D uncertain. The CDR3 has 15 residues. CDR1 and CDR2 from the germline V gene are MNHEY and SMNVEV (reference sequence). V shed 5 bases and J shed 0 bases, with 10 bases lying between them. CDR3 DNA sequence: TGTGCCAGCAGTATGGGCTCCACAACTAATGAAAAACTGTTTTTT. As protein: CASSMGSTTNEKLFF.

V and J are TRBV28 and TRBJ2-7, with D possibly TRBD2 on 6 matching bases. Between the trimmed V and J ends, which lost 5 bases and 6 bases, there was a span of 17 bases. Looked up from germline, CDR1 is MDHEN and CDR2 is SYDVKM. The CDR3 extends over 14 amino acids. The chain's CDR3 is CASSPRLGPVEQYF. The CDR3 DNA reads as TGTGCCAGCAGTCCCAGACTAGGCCCGGTCGAGCAGTACTTC.

This clonotype was counted ten times or more. The genes are TRBV29-1 and TRBJ1-1; the D gene is possibly TRBD1 (5 bases). The ends were cut back, 5 bases at V and 4 bases at J, with 14 bases in the middle. The CDR3 totals 13 residues. Germline lookup yields CDR1 SQVTM and CDR2 ANQGSEA. The CDR3: CSVFSGYGTEAFF. CDR3 DNA sequence: TGCAGCGTTTTTTCAGGGTACGGCACTGAAGCTTTCTTT.

This clonotype was detected once. The rearrangement uses TRBV5-4 and TRBJ2-2, with D unresolved. Germline CDR1 and CDR2: SGHNT and YYREEE (reference sequence). The CDR3 is 17 residues long. V was shortened by 9 bases and J by 8 bases, with 29 bases between the two germline ends. This CDR3 is CATQPLFGQTLGGELFF. The CDR3 DNA reads as TGTGCCACCCAGCCCCTCTTCGGGCAGACCCTTGGGGGGGAGCTGTTTTTT. Based on the CDR3 plus reference TRBV5-4 and TRBJ2-2, the full variable domain is ETGVTQSPTHLIKTRGQQVTLRCSSQSGHNTVSWYQQALGQGPQFIFQYYREEENGRGNFPPRFSGLQFPNYSSELNVNALELDDSALYLCATQPLFGQTLGGELFFGEGSRLTVL.

The J gene is TRBJ1-6, the V gene TRBV6-2 or TRBV6-3, with D maybe TRBD1 (5 bases). Germline values: CDR1 MNHEY, CDR2 SVGEGT. Deletions cut 8 bases from V and 9 bases from J, with 11 bases between. CDR3 size: 12 residues. CDR3 in DNA: TGTGCCAGCGTGGGGCCCGGTTCACCCCTCCACTTT. Translated, it gives CASVGPGSPLHF.

The CDR3 DNA reads as TGTGCCAGCAGGGGACAGAGTAGTCGTGGCAATCAGCCCCAGCATTTT. Translation: CASRGQSSRGNQPQHF. The chain joins TRBV28 to TRBJ1-5; TRBD1 aligns across 7 bases. The CDR3 sequence is 16 residues long. With 6 bases clipped from V and 2 bases from J, the junction kept 10 bases outside the gene matches. Germline CDR1 is MDHEN and CDR2 is SYDVKM.

The chain carries TRBV12-3 or TRBV12-4 and TRBJ2-2; D uncertain. This CDR3 comprises 14 residues. The V end was cut by 3 bases, the J end by 4 bases, with 9 bases between. The CDR3 loop reads CASSFRAGTGELFF. CDR3 coding DNA: TGTGCCAGCAGTTTCAGAGCTGGCACCGGGGAGCTGTTTTTT.

The chain combines TRBV7-9 with TRBJ1-4, with 12 bases identical to TRBD1. V lost 4 bases and J lost 9; bases outside the gene matches: 3. The CDR3 runs 14 residues. Germline CDR1 reads SEHNR; CDR2 reads FQNEAQ (reference sequence). CDR3 sequence reads: CASSSGQGAQKLFF. The DNA for the CDR3 is TGTGCCAGCAGCTCGGGACAGGGGGCGCAAAAACTGTTTTTT.

A few counts support this clonotype. The rearrangement uses TRBV5-1 and TRBJ1-2; D ambiguous. Germline assignment: CDR1 SGHRS and CDR2 YFSETQ. The CDR3 sequence is 15 residues long. Trimming shortened V by 0 bases and J by 5 bases, and 14 bases separated the two germline ends. The CDR3 protein is CASSLEGSPLYGYTF. The CDR3 coding sequence is TGCGCCAGCAGCTTGGAAGGATCTCCTTTATATGGCTACACCTTC.